One sample yielded the 3 T cell receptor beta chains listed below, sequenced in a study of cytomegalovirus exposure and HLA in healthy donors. PCR amplification relied on 60 Vbeta primers (plus 13 Jbeta primers). Produced via immunoSEQ multiplex PCR; TCRdb's table is partial and in-frame only. The table lists more than 150,000 clones, 65% to 85% of them singletons, with 4.5% to 7.5% in the top ten. The sample consisted of PBMCs. The receptors were sampled from a woman aged 25 to 39 in good health and CMV-seropositive.

The CDR3 is CASSLVGQGIHEQYF. In DNA, the CDR3 is TGTGCCAGCAGCTTAGTGGGACAGGGGATACACGAGCAGTACTTC. V gene TRBV11-2 combines with J gene TRBJ2-7, with TRBD1 matching 10 bases. Looked up from germline, CDR1 is SGHAT and CDR2 is FQNNGV. Unmatched junction bases numbered 5, after V lost 1 base and J lost 5 bases. The CDR3 is 15 residues long.

The J gene is TRBJ2-2, the V gene TRBV4-2; D uncertain. Trimming took off 1 base at V and 8 bases at J, with 14 bases between the two ends. This CDR3 contains 15 residues. Germline V gene data show CDR1 as LGHNA and CDR2 as YNFKEQ. CDR3 amino acids: CASSQVHPGSGELFF. CDR3 sequence (DNA): TGTGCCAGCAGCCAAGTTCACCCGGGTTCTGGGGAGCTGTTTTTT.

This clone has only a few counts. This rearrangement joins TRBV5-1 to TRBJ1-2; D ambiguous. Germline V lookup: CDR1 SGHRS, CDR2 YFSETQ. The CDR3 spans 13 residues. Deletions cut 0 bases from V and 1 base from J, with 4 bases between. CDR3 in DNA: TGCGCCAGCAGCTTGGCAGATAACTATGGCTACACCTTC. It specifies CASSLADNYGYTF.